A selection of T cell receptor beta chains follows, all from one sample in a study of T cell changes during pregnancy in multiple sclerosis. The method was immunoSEQ multiplex PCR; TCRdb's version includes in-frame clones alone and lacks a portion of them. The sample lists more than 40,000 clones, around 90% occurring once. The sequences come from peripheral blood, collected in the first trimester of pregnancy. Receptors were obtained from a female donor in good health, enrolled as a control in a pregnancy study. CDR3s include the opening cysteine and the closing phenylalanine or tryptophan. The order of the fields is clone size, J gene, V gene, D gene, CDR3 DNA, CDR3 protein. D genes are given only for firm matches. Only some rows state a clone size, as once, few, many or a class for expanded clones.

abundance: -
j_gene: TRBJ2-2
v_gene: TRBV30
d_gene: -
CDR3nt: TGTGCCTGGAGCCCCGGCAGGGGGGACGGGGAGCTGTTTTTT
CDR3aa: CAWSPGRGDGELFF

abundance: -
j_gene: TRBJ2-7
v_gene: TRBV27
d_gene: TRBD2
CDR3nt: TGTGCCAGCAGCCGTGCTTCGGGACTAGCTCACTACGAGCAGTACTTC
CDR3aa: CASSRASGLAHYEQYF

abundance: -
j_gene: TRBJ1-2
v_gene: TRBV27
d_gene: TRBD1
CDR3nt: TGTGCCAGCAGTGCGGTGACAGGGGATAATAACTATGGCTACACCTTC
CDR3aa: CASSAVTGDNNYGYTF

abundance: -
j_gene: TRBJ2-3
v_gene: TRBV6-1
d_gene: TRBD2
CDR3nt: TGTGCCAGCAGTGAAGAGATTTCGGGGGGGGCCGGTCGGATACATACGCAGTATTTT
CDR3aa: CASSEEISGGAGRIHTQYF

abundance: -
j_gene: TRBJ1-2
v_gene: TRBV30
d_gene: -
CDR3nt: TGTGCCTGGAGTTTTCGGGGGTACTATGGCTACACCTTC
CDR3aa: CAWSFRGYYGYTF

abundance: -
j_gene: TRBJ2-1
v_gene: TRBV19
d_gene: TRBD1
CDR3nt: TGTGCCAGTAGCAGACAGGGAACCTACAATGAGCAGTTCTTC
CDR3aa: CASSRQGTYNEQFF

abundance: -
j_gene: TRBJ2-1
v_gene: TRBV4-3
d_gene: -
CDR3nt: TGCGCCAGCAGCCAAGATAGATCCCTTATAAAGCAGTTCTTC
CDR3aa: CASSQDRSLIKQFF

abundance: once
j_gene: TRBJ2-1
v_gene: TRBV19
d_gene: TRBD2
CDR3nt: TGTGCCAGTAAGCGGGGCGGGGCTACCCAGGGTGAGCAGTTCTTC
CDR3aa: CASKRGGATQGEQFF

abundance: -
j_gene: TRBJ2-4
v_gene: TRBV2
d_gene: -
CDR3nt: TGTGCCAGCAGCGCGGGACCCCGAGGAGGCATTCAGTACTTC
CDR3aa: CASSAGPRGGIQYF

abundance: -
j_gene: TRBJ1-5
v_gene: TRBV21-1
d_gene: -
CDR3nt: TGTGCCAGCAGCAACGGAGGAAAACCTTGGAGCAATCAGCCCCAGCATTTT
CDR3aa: CASSNGGKPWSNQPQHF

abundance: -
j_gene: TRBJ2-3
v_gene: TRBV9
d_gene: -
CDR3nt: TGTGCCAGCAGCAGCCAGGGCCAGGATACGCAGTATTTT
CDR3aa: CASSSQGQDTQYF

abundance: -
j_gene: TRBJ2-7
v_gene: TRBV10-1
d_gene: TRBD1
CDR3nt: TGCGCCAGCAGTGACAGGGGGCTCGACGAGCAGTACTTC
CDR3aa: CASSDRGLDEQYF

abundance: -
j_gene: TRBJ2-3
v_gene: TRBV7-9
d_gene: -
CDR3nt: TGTGCCAGCTCCATTCCGGGGGTGGGAGATACGCAGTATTTT
CDR3aa: CASSIPGVGDTQYF

abundance: once
j_gene: TRBJ2-6
v_gene: TRBV30
d_gene: -
CDR3nt: TGTGCCTGGAGTGTCTCCCGTACTCTGGGGGGGGCTGGTGGGGCCAACGTCCTGACTTTC
CDR3aa: CAWSVSRTLGGAGGANVLTF

abundance: -
j_gene: TRBJ2-7
v_gene: TRBV27
d_gene: -
CDR3nt: TGTGCCAGCAGTTTTCGGACAGTGGGGACCTACGAGCAGTACTTC
CDR3aa: CASSFRTVGTYEQYF

abundance: -
j_gene: TRBJ2-7
v_gene: TRBV7-3
d_gene: -
CDR3nt: TGTGCCAGCAGCTTATCATTGGGGGCTGGCGACGAGCAGTACTTC
CDR3aa: CASSLSLGAGDEQYF

abundance: once
j_gene: TRBJ2-1
v_gene: TRBV7-8
d_gene: -
CDR3nt: TGTGCCAGCGGGGGACTTCAGTACTGGAATGAGCAGTTCTTC
CDR3aa: CASGGLQYWNEQFF

abundance: -
j_gene: TRBJ2-7
v_gene: TRBV20-1
d_gene: -
CDR3nt: TGCAGTGCTAGAGGTGACTCTAAACAGTACTTC
CDR3aa: CSARGDSKQYF

abundance: -
j_gene: TRBJ1-5
v_gene: TRBV19
d_gene: -
CDR3nt: TGTGCCAGTAGTACGATCCGGACAGCCGTCAATCAGCCCCAGCATTTT
CDR3aa: CASSTIRTAVNQPQHF

abundance: -
j_gene: TRBJ1-1
v_gene: TRBV4-1
d_gene: -
CDR3nt: TGCGCCAGCAGCCGACCACTTGGGGAGGGGGAGAGCACTGAAGCTTTCTTT
CDR3aa: CASSRPLGEGESTEAFF

abundance: -
j_gene: TRBJ2-3
v_gene: TRBV7-9
d_gene: TRBD1
CDR3nt: TGTGCCAGCAGCCCTACCGGACAGGGAAGACTTAACACAGATACGCAGTATTTT
CDR3aa: CASSPTGQGRLNTDTQYF

abundance: -
j_gene: TRBJ2-1
v_gene: TRBV10-3
d_gene: -
CDR3nt: TGTGCCATCAGTGTTTCGGGACTGGGGCAGGGGGATGAGCAGTTCTTC
CDR3aa: CAISVSGLGQGDEQFF

abundance: -
j_gene: TRBJ2-3
v_gene: TRBV30
d_gene: TRBD1
CDR3nt: TGTGCCTGGAGTACCGGGACAGGGTACACAGATACGCAGTATTTT
CDR3aa: CAWSTGTGYTDTQYF

abundance: -
j_gene: TRBJ1-4
v_gene: TRBV30
d_gene: -
CDR3nt: TGTGCCTGGACTGGTCAGGATGAAAAACTGTTTTTT
CDR3aa: CAWTGQDEKLFF

abundance: -
j_gene: TRBJ2-5
v_gene: TRBV13
d_gene: -
CDR3nt: TGTGCCAGCAGCTCGCAAACTACAGGGATTCAAGAGACCCAGTACTTC
CDR3aa: CASSSQTTGIQETQYF

abundance: -
j_gene: TRBJ2-3
v_gene: TRBV7-3
d_gene: TRBD2
CDR3nt: TGTGCCAGCAGCTCGGCCGGGACTAGCGGGAGTACAGATACGCAGTATTTT
CDR3aa: CASSSAGTSGSTDTQYF

abundance: -
j_gene: TRBJ2-4
v_gene: TRBV7-8
d_gene: TRBD2
CDR3nt: TGTGCCAGCAGCTCAGGGAGGGGAGGCATTCAGTACTTC
CDR3aa: CASSSGRGGIQYF

abundance: -
j_gene: TRBJ2-1
v_gene: TRBV6-4
d_gene: TRBD2
CDR3nt: TGTGCCAGCAGCGATGGGACTAGCGGAGACAATGAGCAGTTCTTC
CDR3aa: CASSDGTSGDNEQFF

abundance: -
j_gene: TRBJ1-2
v_gene: TRBV30
d_gene: TRBD1
CDR3nt: TGTGCCTGGAGCGACCTGACAGGGCGTGGCTACACCTTC
CDR3aa: CAWSDLTGRGYTF

abundance: -
j_gene: TRBJ1-2
v_gene: TRBV7-3
d_gene: -
CDR3nt: TGTGCCAGCAGCCCCGACACCATCTATGGCTACACCTTC
CDR3aa: CASSPDTIYGYTF

abundance: -
j_gene: TRBJ2-1
v_gene: TRBV7-9
d_gene: -
CDR3nt: TGTGCCAGCAGCCCCTGGGTAGCGTGGGTTGAGCAGTTCTTC
CDR3aa: CASSPWVAWVEQFF

abundance: -
j_gene: TRBJ1-1
v_gene: TRBV5-1
d_gene: -
CDR3nt: TGCGCCAGCAGCTTGGAAGGGATAACAGGCACTGAAGCTTTCTTT
CDR3aa: CASSLEGITGTEAFF

abundance: -
j_gene: TRBJ2-5
v_gene: TRBV15
d_gene: -
CDR3nt: TGTGCCACCAGCGCCCCCCCGGAGGCCCAAGAGACCCAGTACTTC
CDR3aa: CATSAPPEAQETQYF

abundance: -
j_gene: TRBJ1-4
v_gene: TRBV5-1
d_gene: TRBD1
CDR3nt: TGCGCCAGCCGAACCTCCAGGGGGCGAGGGGAAAAACTGTTTTTT
CDR3aa: CASRTSRGRGEKLFF

abundance: -
j_gene: TRBJ1-1
v_gene: TRBV2
d_gene: -
CDR3nt: TGTGCCAGCAGTGAATCGGGGATAGCTTTCTTT
CDR3aa: CASSESGIAFF

abundance: -
j_gene: TRBJ2-1
v_gene: TRBV6-5
d_gene: -
CDR3nt: TGTGCCAGCAGTGCCACCGGGACACTATACAATGAGCAGTTCTTC
CDR3aa: CASSATGTLYNEQFF

abundance: once
j_gene: TRBJ1-4
v_gene: TRBV21-1
d_gene: -
CDR3nt: TGTGCCAGCAGCAAACCCAGGGGAGGGGAAAAACTGTTTTTT
CDR3aa: CASSKPRGGEKLFF

abundance: -
j_gene: TRBJ2-2
v_gene: TRBV5-8
d_gene: -
CDR3nt: TGTGCCAGCAGCTTGGCCGTTACTGTGACCGGGGAGCTGTTTTTT
CDR3aa: CASSLAVTVTGELFF

abundance: -
j_gene: TRBJ1-3
v_gene: TRBV30
d_gene: -
CDR3nt: TGTGCCTGGAGTGTACAGGGTGGAAACACCATATATTTT
CDR3aa: CAWSVQGGNTIYF

abundance: -
j_gene: TRBJ1-1
v_gene: TRBV28
d_gene: TRBD1
CDR3nt: TGTGCCAGCAGTTTCCCCGACAGGGCTCTCGCTTTCTTT
CDR3aa: CASSFPDRALAFF

abundance: -
j_gene: TRBJ1-2
v_gene: TRBV28
d_gene: TRBD1
CDR3nt: TGTGCCAGCAACCTTTTCTCTCAGGGGGCAGGGTATGGCTACACCTTC
CDR3aa: CASNLFSQGAGYGYTF

abundance: -
j_gene: TRBJ1-1
v_gene: TRBV6-1
d_gene: TRBD1
CDR3nt: TGTGCCAGCAGCTGGGACAGACCTGAAGCTTTCTTT
CDR3aa: CASSWDRPEAFF

abundance: -
j_gene: TRBJ2-3
v_gene: TRBV29-1
d_gene: -
CDR3nt: TGCAGCGTTGAGGGGCTTTTGGTCGACACAGATACGCAGTATTTT
CDR3aa: CSVEGLLVDTDTQYF

abundance: -
j_gene: TRBJ1-2
v_gene: TRBV28
d_gene: TRBD1
CDR3nt: TGTGCCAGCAGACCGACGACAGGGCCGCGGGGCTACACCTTC
CDR3aa: CASRPTTGPRGYTF

abundance: -
j_gene: TRBJ1-1
v_gene: TRBV18
d_gene: -
CDR3nt: TGTGCCAGCTCACCACCTAGGGCAGGGGTCTTGAACACTGAAGCTTTCTTT
CDR3aa: CASSPPRAGVLNTEAFF

abundance: -
j_gene: TRBJ2-1
v_gene: TRBV7-3
d_gene: -
CDR3nt: TGTGCCAGCAGCTCAGGACATGGCAATGAGCAGTTCTTC
CDR3aa: CASSSGHGNEQFF

abundance: -
j_gene: TRBJ1-3
v_gene: TRBV28
d_gene: -
CDR3nt: TGTGCCAGCGGCAGGGCTGGAAACACCATATATTTT
CDR3aa: CASGRAGNTIYF

abundance: -
j_gene: TRBJ1-3
v_gene: TRBV28
d_gene: -
CDR3nt: TGTGCCAGTTACGTACAGGGTACTGGAAACACCATATATTTT
CDR3aa: CASYVQGTGNTIYF

abundance: once
j_gene: TRBJ2-6
v_gene: TRBV15
d_gene: TRBD1
CDR3nt: TGTGCCACCAGCAGGGGGACAGGGGGCTCTGGGGCCAACGTCCTGACTTTC
CDR3aa: CATSRGTGGSGANVLTF

abundance: -
j_gene: TRBJ1-5
v_gene: TRBV11-2
d_gene: -
CDR3nt: TGTGCCAGCAGCCGACAACCTGGGAGCCAGCCCCAGCATTTT
CDR3aa: CASSRQPGSQPQHF

abundance: -
j_gene: TRBJ1-2
v_gene: TRBV27
d_gene: TRBD1
CDR3nt: TGTGCCAGCAGCAGAACAGGGGGACTGGGTGGCTACACCTTC
CDR3aa: CASSRTGGLGGYTF

abundance: -
j_gene: TRBJ2-1
v_gene: TRBV7-8
d_gene: TRBD1
CDR3nt: TGTGCCAGCAGCGATTCGGGACAGGGGTCACATGAGCAGTTCTTC
CDR3aa: CASSDSGQGSHEQFF

abundance: -
j_gene: TRBJ2-5
v_gene: TRBV28
d_gene: TRBD1
CDR3nt: TGTGCCAGCAGGTCGTTAACAGGGGGCGCGGAGACCCAGTACTTC
CDR3aa: CASRSLTGGAETQYF

abundance: -
j_gene: TRBJ2-5
v_gene: TRBV19
d_gene: TRBD1
CDR3nt: TGTGCCAGTAACCCGACAGGGGGATACCAAGAGACCCAGTACTTC
CDR3aa: CASNPTGGYQETQYF

abundance: -
j_gene: TRBJ1-6
v_gene: TRBV14
d_gene: TRBD1
CDR3nt: TGTGCCAGCAGCCAAAGACGACAGGGCTATTCACCCCTCCACTTT
CDR3aa: CASSQRRQGYSPLHF

abundance: -
j_gene: TRBJ1-1
v_gene: TRBV29-1
d_gene: -
CDR3nt: TGCAGCGTTGACAGGGGCACTGAAGCTTTCTTT
CDR3aa: CSVDRGTEAFF

abundance: -
j_gene: TRBJ2-7
v_gene: TRBV28
d_gene: -
CDR3nt: TGTGCCAGCAGTTCCCTGACTCCGAACCCCTACGAGCAGTACTTC
CDR3aa: CASSSLTPNPYEQYF

abundance: -
j_gene: TRBJ1-5
v_gene: TRBV2
d_gene: -
CDR3nt: TGTGCCAGCAGTGAATCTTCCCAGCCCCAGCATTTT
CDR3aa: CASSESSQPQHF

abundance: -
j_gene: TRBJ2-1
v_gene: TRBV2
d_gene: TRBD1
CDR3nt: TGTGCCACCGGACAGGGGGTTTACAATGAGCAGTTCTTC
CDR3aa: CATGQGVYNEQFF

abundance: once
j_gene: TRBJ2-1
v_gene: TRBV29-1
d_gene: TRBD1
CDR3nt: TGCAGCGTTGGCCTGGGACAGGGGAGTGAGCAGTTCTTC
CDR3aa: CSVGLGQGSEQFF